What follows is one T cell receptor beta chain and its context. Clones were sequenced by immunoSEQ multiplex PCR, and TCRdb holds only the in-frame ones, with some missing. This sample has tens of thousands of clones, with 85% to 95% found just once. Trimming took off 6 bases at V and 3 bases at J, with 15 bases between the two ends. CDR1 SGHRS and CDR2 YFSETQ come from the germline V gene. The CDR3 has 14 residues. The data originate from a study of cytomegalovirus exposure and HLA in healthy donors. The overall study: The 120 or so validation repertoires and the 666 first-cohort repertoires shared a platform, a later analysis reported.

Sequencing input: PBMCs. V and J are TRBV5-1 and TRBJ2-5; perhaps TRBD2 as D (6 bases). The sequence was collected from a man aged 18 to 29 in good health and CMV-seronegative. CDR3 nucleotides: TGCGCCAGCAAGGTCAACGTAGCGGAAGAGACCCAGTACTTC. Translated, it gives CASKVNVAEETQYF.